The source of this T cell receptor (beta chain) is a study of T-cell memory formation after mild COVID-19. TCRdb processed the 5' RACE reads anew with MiXCR; each CDR3 protein has one entry. The table shows approximately 240,000 distinct CDR3 sequences, with around 15% occurring only once. Germline-derived CDR1 and CDR2 are MGHRA and YSYEKL. The junction had 3 bases not matched to a gene; V was cut back by 4 bases and J by 2 bases. The CDR3 is made up of 14 amino acids. The clonotype originates from a man between 18 and 35 years old who had mild COVID-19 (a few samples of this study predate the infection). Cell type and time point are not known. The genes are TRBV4-1 and TRBJ1-2; 8 nucleotides line up with TRBD1. The specimen was PBMCs or a T cell subset sorted from them (not recorded which). The CDR3 is CASSPRTGNYGYTF. CDR3 nucleotides: TGCGCCAGCAGCCCACGGACAGGGAACTATGGCTACACCTTC.